This TCR beta chain was sequenced in a study of cytomegalovirus exposure and HLA in healthy donors. Study-wide results and caveats: In a later analysis, most CMV-associated TCR beta chains appeared HLA-restricted. Reportedly, diagnosis of cytomegalovirus status by the classifier showed high specificity and sensitivity. Near-uniform donor sequencing depth was presumed by presence/absence analyses.

A remark on this clone: Its antigen remains unidentified.

Both 60 Vbeta primers and 13 Jbeta primers went into the PCR. This table comes from immunoSEQ multiplex PCR, and its TCRdb copy is limited to in-frame clones, with some not included. The sample carries around 140,000 clones, around 78% recorded once. All the people who gave samples were healthy bone marrow donors. Sequencing was carried out using PBMCs. The sequence derives from a woman aged 18-30 years in good health and CMV-seropositive.

CDR3 in DNA: TGCGCCAGCAGCCACGATACAGGGGGCGGTCAGCCCCAGCATTTT. Amino acids: CASSHDTGGGQPQHF. This chain uses TRBV4-3 with TRBJ1-5; 9 nucleotides line up with TRBD1. This CDR3 has 15 amino acids. Trimming cost V 3 bases and J 6 bases; bases outside gene matches: 6. Germline-derived CDR1 and CDR2 are LGHNA and YSLEER.